Listed below are T cell receptor beta chains from one sample, sequenced in a study of blood T cell repertoires in COVID-19. Sequencing was performed with immunoSEQ multiplex PCR; in TCRdb, only in-frame clones are kept and a portion is missing. The sample carries roughly 260,000 clones, approximately 79% recorded once. The sample consisted of peripheral blood. The receptors were gathered from a woman at least 80 years old with active or convalescent COVID-19. CDR3s include the opening cysteine and the closing phenylalanine or tryptophan. D genes are given only for firm matches. Size values are once, few and many counts, or a class for expanded clones, and some rows have none.

len	v_gene	d_gene	j_gene	abundance	CDR3nt	CDR3aa
14	TRBV10-2	TRBD1	TRBJ1-2	few	TGCGCCAGCAGTGAGTCGGGACAGCACTATGGCTACACCTTC	CASSESGQHYGYTF
17	TRBV28	TRBD1	TRBJ1-5	.	TGTGCCAGCAGTTTATCCAGGGGGCTCATTGATAATCAGCCCCAGCATTTT	CASSLSRGLIDNQPQHF
16	TRBV5-1	.	TRBJ2-1	.	TGCGCCAGCAGCTTATCCGGCCGGACAAATGGGAATGAGCAGTTCTTC	CASSLSGRTNGNEQFF
15	TRBV3-1/TRBV3-2	TRBD1	TRBJ1-2	once	TGTGCCAGCAGCCAACGAGGACAGGGGGCGCATGGCTACACCTTC	CASSQRGQGAHGYTF
12	TRBV6-5	.	TRBJ2-7	once	TGTGCCAGCAAACACGAGGTACGCGAGCAGTACTTC	CASKHEVREQYF
15	TRBV6-5	TRBD1	TRBJ1-6	.	TGTGCCAGCAGGGGACAGGGAGGAGGTAATTCACCCCTCCACTTT	CASRGQGGGNSPLHF
14	TRBV11-2	.	TRBJ1-1	.	TGTGCCAGCAGCCTGGGGAGGTCGAACACTGAAGCTTTCTTT	CASSLGRSNTEAFF
16	TRBV2	.	TRBJ1-3	.	TGTGCCAGCGGAAATTTTAGGACAGTAGCCGGAAACACCATATATTTT	CASGNFRTVAGNTIYF
14	TRBV11-2	.	TRBJ2-7	.	TGTGCCAGCAGCTTAGGCCAAGGCGGACTCGAGCAGTACTTC	CASSLGQGGLEQYF
16	TRBV20-1	TRBD1	TRBJ2-1	.	TGCAGTGCTAGTCTCCCCGACAGGGGGCCTAAGGATGAGCAGTTCTTC	CSASLPDRGPKDEQFF
16	TRBV5-1	TRBD2	TRBJ2-5	.	TGCGCCAGCAGCTTGGCGCCCGGGAGGGCCAGGGAGACCCAGTACTTC	CASSLAPGRARETQYF
14	TRBV7-6	.	TRBJ1-1	.	TGTGCCAGCAGCTTAGTGGACAAGTCCACTGAAGCTTTCTTT	CASSLVDKSTEAFF
13	TRBV6-5	.	TRBJ1-5	many	TGTGCCAGCAGGCAGGTGAACAATCAGCCCCAGCATTTT	CASRQVNNQPQHF
14	TRBV2	.	TRBJ1-6	.	TGTGCCAGCAGTGAAGGGCCTTATAATTCACCCCTCCACTTT	CASSEGPYNSPLHF
13	TRBV3-1/TRBV3-2	.	TRBJ1-5	once	TGTGCCAGCAGCCAAGACAGGGTACAGCCCCAGCATTTT	CASSQDRVQPQHF
14	TRBV10-3	.	TRBJ1-1	.	TGTGCCATCAGTGACTCAACAGGGATCGGTGAAGCTTTCTTT	CAISDSTGIGEAFF
15	TRBV28	.	TRBJ2-7	.	TGTGCCAGCAGCGCTAGGGGGACACCTGCTATCGAGCAGTACTTC	CASSARGTPAIEQYF
14	TRBV19	TRBD1	TRBJ1-1	.	TGTGCCAGTACCACGGACAGGGTGGACACTGAAGCTTTCTTT	CASTTDRVDTEAFF
15	TRBV19	.	TRBJ1-5	.	TGTGCCAGTAGTTTATCAACAGGGTCAGGTCAGCCCCAGCATTTT	CASSLSTGSGQPQHF
17	TRBV18	TRBD2	TRBJ2-3	.	TGTGCCAGCTCACCAGGATTGGCTAGCGGGTTCACAGATACGCAGTATTTT	CASSPGLASGFTDTQYF
14	TRBV3-1/TRBV3-2	.	TRBJ2-3	once	TGTGCCAGCAGCCTCGGGACAACCACAGATACGCAGTATTTT	CASSLGTTTDTQYF
14	TRBV3-1/TRBV3-2	TRBD1	TRBJ2-7	.	TGTGCCAGCAGCCACTTGGACAGGGGCGACGAGCAGTACTTC	CASSHLDRGDEQYF
14	TRBV6-4	TRBD1	TRBJ1-1	.	TGTGCCAGCAGTGACGGGACAGGGCACACTGAAGCTTTCTTT	CASSDGTGHTEAFF
14	TRBV5-1	.	TRBJ1-6	.	TGCGCCAGCAGCCCCACAGAGAATAATTCACCCCTCCACTTT	CASSPTENNSPLHF
15	TRBV30	TRBD1	TRBJ2-7	.	TGTGCCTGGGGGGCCGGGACAGGGTCCTCCTACGAGCAGTACTTC	CAWGAGTGSSYEQYF
12	TRBV6-1	.	TRBJ1-5	.	TGTGCCAGCAGTGACAGGAATCAGCCCCAGCATTTT	CASSDRNQPQHF
13	TRBV30	.	TRBJ1-3	.	TGTGCCTGGGCAAGGGGAGGGAGGAACACCATATATTTT	CAWARGGRNTIYF
12	TRBV2	.	TRBJ2-7	.	TGTGCCAGCACTCGGACACCCTACGAGCAGTACTTC	CASTRTPYEQYF
14	TRBV19	.	TRBJ1-2	.	TGTGCCAGTAATCGAGGGTCAGTAAACTATGGCTACACCTTC	CASNRGSVNYGYTF
17	TRBV10-3	TRBD2	TRBJ2-1	.	TGTGCCATCAGTTTCTCCGGACTAGCGGGAATCTACAATGAGCAGTTCTTC	CAISFSGLAGIYNEQFF
12	TRBV29-1	.	TRBJ2-1	.	TGCAGCGTTGATTTAGTCACCGATGAGCAGTTCTTC	CSVDLVTDEQFF
16	TRBV18	.	TRBJ2-7	.	TGTGCCAGCTCACCTCCAAATAGCGTTAGCTCCTACGAGCAGTACTTC	CASSPPNSVSSYEQYF
17	TRBV4-1	TRBD1	TRBJ1-5	.	TGCGCCAGCAGCCTGAGTTTTACAGGGGGCGCAGGGCAGCCCCAGCATTTT	CASSLSFTGGAGQPQHF
13	TRBV29-1	.	TRBJ1-1	once	TGCAGCGTCGGGAGAGAGATGAACACTGAAGCTTTCTTT	CSVGREMNTEAFF
16	TRBV5-5	TRBD1	TRBJ2-2	.	TGTGCCAGCAGCCTAACCCCGGGACAGGGAGTCGGGGAGCTGTTTTTT	CASSLTPGQGVGELFF
15	TRBV11-2	TRBD1	TRBJ2-3	.	TGTGCCAGCAGCTTTGAGACTGGGACAGGGTCTACGCAGTATTTT	CASSFETGTGSTQYF
15	TRBV27	TRBD2	TRBJ2-1	.	TGTGCCAGCAGTAGGACTAGCGGGGGGTGGCATGAGCAGTTCTTC	CASSRTSGGWHEQFF
16	TRBV6-5	.	TRBJ2-3	.	TGTGCCAGCAGTTTACGGATTTGGACTTCACCAGATACGCAGTATTTT	CASSLRIWTSPDTQYF
15	TRBV18	.	TRBJ2-2	.	TGTGCCAGCTCACCCGTAGCCGGAAACACCGGGGAGCTGTTTTTT	CASSPVAGNTGELFF
14	TRBV7-9	.	TRBJ2-5	.	TGTGCCAGCAGCTTCCCCCCGGGTATCCAGACCCAGTACTTC	CASSFPPGIQTQYF
16	TRBV11-2	.	TRBJ1-3	.	TGTGCCAGCAGCTTAGATCCTCCGAGCTCTGGAAACACCATATATTTT	CASSLDPPSSGNTIYF
14	TRBV19	.	TRBJ1-4	.	TGTGCCAGTAGTATGCGAGGGGGATATGAAAAACTGTTTTTT	CASSMRGGYEKLFF